A selection of T cell receptor beta chains follows, all from one sample in a study of cytomegalovirus exposure and HLA in healthy donors. Measured with immunoSEQ multiplex PCR; TCRdb has only the in-frame clones, and not every one. This sample has 170,000 or so clones, with 75% to 85% found just once. Sequenced: PBMCs. The receptors stem from a woman aged 25-40 years in good health and CMV-seropositive. Each CDR3 is given with its conserved first and last residue. Each record gives: clone size, V gene, J gene, D gene, CDR3 DNA, CDR3 protein. The D gene is left open where the match is weak. The size of a clone is reported for some rows only, either as once, few or many, or as a class for expanded clones.

>NA|TRBV7-6|TRBJ2-3|NA
TGTGCCAGCAGCCCAGGGGGAGGCCTTATTACAGATACGCAGTATTTT
CASSPGGGLITDTQYF
>NA|TRBV28|TRBJ2-1|NA
TGTGCCAGCGCCCTATACCCCGACAATGAGCAGTTCTTC
CASALYPDNEQFF
>NA|TRBV30|TRBJ1-2|NA
TGTGCCTGGAACAGACAGGAGGCGGACTACACCTTC
CAWNRQEADYTF
>NA|TRBV28|TRBJ1-2|TRBD1
TGTGCCAGCAGTGGGGACAGGGGCTATGGCTACACCTTC
CASSGDRGYGYTF
>NA|TRBV9|TRBJ2-3|TRBD2
TGTGCCAGCAGCCTCGGGACTAGCGGGACGGCAGATACGCAGTATTTT
CASSLGTSGTADTQYF
>once|TRBV29-1|TRBJ1-1|NA
TGCAGCGTTTCGGGTGGAGACACTGAAGCTTTCTTT
CSVSGGDTEAFF
>few|TRBV2|TRBJ1-5|TRBD1
TGTGCCAGCAGTTTACAGGGGGCCTGGCAGCCCCAGCATTTT
CASSLQGAWQPQHF
>NA|TRBV5-8|TRBJ2-7|TRBD1
TGTGCCAGCAGCTTGTCAGGGGGCCTTAACGAGCAGTACTTC
CASSLSGGLNEQYF
>NA|TRBV10-2|TRBJ2-7|TRBD1
TGCGCCACCTTTGGGGCCGGACAGGCGATATCGCAGTACTTC
CATFGAGQAISQYF
>NA|TRBV7-6|TRBJ1-3|NA
TGTGCCAGCACCCTAGAGGCGCAGGGCCAGGGAAACACCATATATTTT
CASTLEAQGQGNTIYF
>few|TRBV13|TRBJ2-7|NA
TGTGCCAGCAGCTTAGCTATTTCCTACGAGCAGTACTTC
CASSLAISYEQYF
>NA|TRBV13|TRBJ2-1|TRBD2
TGTGCCAGCAGCTTAACAGCAGTGGGGCTAGCGGTGGGGGGGCAGTTCTTC
CASSLTAVGLAVGGQFF
>once|TRBV7-9|TRBJ2-3|TRBD1
TGTGCCAGCAGCTCAGCTGACAGGGGCGGAGCAGATACGCAGTATTTT
CASSSADRGGADTQYF
>NA|TRBV5-6|TRBJ2-1|NA
TGTGCCAGCAGCTTGGTCCCGGACTGGAGGGGCAGCGAGCAGTTCTTC
CASSLVPDWRGSEQFF
>NA|TRBV28|TRBJ2-7|NA
TGTGCCAGCAGTTTAGTATTGACAGGTACATCCTACGAGCAGTACTTC
CASSLVLTGTSYEQYF
>once|TRBV4-1|TRBJ2-5|TRBD2
TGCGCCAGCAGCCAAGACTGGGGCGGGAGTGGGGAGACCCAGTACTTC
CASSQDWGGSGETQYF
>NA|TRBV27|TRBJ1-2|TRBD1
TGTGCCAGCAGTTTAATGAGGACAGGGGGCAAGTATGGCTACACCTTC
CASSLMRTGGKYGYTF
>once|TRBV6-5|TRBJ1-3|NA
TGTGCCAGCCGTCCTATGCTCTCTGGAAACACCATATATTTT
CASRPMLSGNTIYF
>NA|TRBV19|TRBJ1-5|NA
TGTGCCAGTGGAGACAGATCTAGCAATCAGCCCCAGCATTTT
CASGDRSSNQPQHF
>NA|TRBV28|TRBJ1-2|TRBD1
TGTGCCAGCAGTCAGAATCCGGGACAGGGGAACTATGGCTACACCTTC
CASSQNPGQGNYGYTF
>NA|TRBV10-3|TRBJ1-4|TRBD1
TGTGCCATCAGTCTAACAGGGGTTGGTGAAAAACTGTTTTTT
CAISLTGVGEKLFF
>NA|TRBV30|TRBJ1-1|NA
TGTGCCTGGACCCCCGGGGTCCTCCGTGAAGCTTTCTTT
CAWTPGVLREAFF
>NA|TRBV28|TRBJ1-2|TRBD1
TGTGCCAGCAGTTACCGGACAGGGGAAGGCTACACCTTC
CASSYRTGEGYTF
>few|TRBV28|TRBJ2-1|NA
TGTGCCAGCAGGCCAGCGGCCTCGAGCTCCTACAATGAGCAGTTCTTC
CASRPAASSSYNEQFF
>NA|TRBV19|TRBJ2-7|NA
TGTGCCAGTTCCCCCCAGGGTTCCGAGCAGTACTTC
CASSPQGSEQYF
>NA|TRBV7-7|TRBJ2-3|TRBD1
TGTGCCAGCAGCTCGGGACAGGGTCGCACAGATACGCAGTATTTT
CASSSGQGRTDTQYF
>NA|TRBV9|TRBJ1-4|TRBD1
TGTGCCAGCAGCGCGGGGGACAGGGGGGGAACTAATGAAAAACTGTTTTTT
CASSAGDRGGTNEKLFF
>NA|TRBV19|TRBJ1-1|TRBD1
TGTGCCAGTAGTCCCCGGACAGGGGGCGGGAACACTGAAGCTTTCTTT
CASSPRTGGGNTEAFF
>NA|TRBV6-6|TRBJ1-3|NA
TGTGCCAGCAGTTCTTGGGGACTAAGTGACACCATATATTTT
CASSSWGLSDTIYF
>NA|TRBV4-3|TRBJ1-1|NA
TGCGCCAGCAGCCAGGACAGATGGAACACTGAAGCTTTCTTT
CASSQDRWNTEAFF
>NA|TRBV11-1|TRBJ2-7|TRBD1
TGTGCCAGCAGCTGGGCGACAGGGCGAAGCTACGAGCAGTACTTC
CASSWATGRSYEQYF
>NA|TRBV28|TRBJ2-7|NA
TGTGCCAGCACCTCCCCTACCTTGCTAGCCTCCTACGAGCAGTACTTC
CASTSPTLLASYEQYF
>NA|TRBV6-5|TRBJ1-2|TRBD1
TGTGCCAGCAGCTATCCAGGGGGCTCCCACTATGGCTACACCTTC
CASSYPGGSHYGYTF
>NA|TRBV12-5|TRBJ1-1|TRBD1
TGTGCTAGTGGTTTGGTACTCGGACAGGGTAACACTGAAGCTTTCTTT
CASGLVLGQGNTEAFF
>NA|TRBV15|TRBJ2-7|TRBD1
TGTGCCACCAGCAGAGGGCAGGGGGCCTACGAGCAGTACTTC
CATSRGQGAYEQYF
>NA|TRBV9|TRBJ2-2|NA
TGTGCCAGCAGCGTAGATGGCTTCACCGGGGAGCTGTTTTTT
CASSVDGFTGELFF
>NA|TRBV6-5|TRBJ1-2|TRBD1
TGTGCCAGCACTGTAGGAGGGGGCAGCATCTATGGCTACACCTTC
CASTVGGGSIYGYTF
>NA|TRBV5-8|TRBJ2-1|NA
TGTGCCAGCAGCTTGGAAAGGACCCCGGGGGAGCAGTTCTTC
CASSLERTPGEQFF
>few|TRBV5-1|TRBJ2-1|TRBD2
TGCGCCAGCAGCCTAGGGACTAGCGGGGACTACAATGAGCAGTTCTTC
CASSLGTSGDYNEQFF
>once|TRBV28|TRBJ1-5|TRBD1
TGTGCCAGCAGTTCGGGGGACAGGGCTGGTCAGCCCCAGCATTTT
CASSSGDRAGQPQHF